Described below is a single T cell receptor beta chain sequence and its context. Its antigen is undetermined. The data stem from a study of T cell repertoires in cytomegalovirus infection. In the study overall: Peptides in the study included HLA-C-restricted and HLA-B-restricted CMV epitopes. Through public TCR beta signatures, both CMV infection and matching HLA type were indicated.

Trimming shortened V by 6 bases and J by 5 bases, and 10 bases separated the two germline ends. Germline CDR1 is DFQATT and CDR2 is SNEGSKA (reference sequence). This CDR3 region has 11 residues. TCRdb used MiXCR to reprocess the reads, holding one entry per CDR3 protein. The sample yields about half a million distinct CDR3 sequences, roughly 34% seen once. This clonotype originated in a human donor in good health (CMV status not recorded). Some clones in this sample may be carry-over from other donors' samples. J is TRBJ2-5 and V is TRBV20-1; D ambiguous. Sequenced here: cultured PBMCs, sampled from culture after CMV antigen stimulation. This CDR3 reads CSASLRETQYF. CDR3 coding DNA: TGCAGTGCCTCCCTCAGGGAGACCCAGTACTTC.